A selection of T cell receptor beta chains follows, all from one sample in a study of neurological immune-mediated disorders. TCRdb called the 5' RACE reads again in MiXCR, with one record for every CDR3 protein. Among 25,000 to 35,000 distinct CDR3 sequences listed, around 17% were seen once. The sequenced sample consisted of CD4+ T cells from blood. The receptors come from a female donor with HTLV-1-associated myelopathy (HAM/TSP). Each CDR3 is given with its conserved first and last residue. The D gene is left open where the match is weak. A clone size is listed for some rows: how often the clone was seen (once, few, many), or a class if it is expanded.

-	many	TRBV20-1	TRBJ1-5	TGCAGTGCCCAACAGGCGGGCCAGCCCCAGCATTTT	CSAQQAGQPQHF
-	many	TRBV20-1	TRBJ2-3	TGCAGTGCCAACCGGGACCTCACAGATACGCAGTATTTT	CSANRDLTDTQYF
-	many	TRBV7-3	TRBJ2-7	TGTGCCAGCAGCTTAAGCCCTTCGGGCGAGCAGTACTTC	CASSLSPSGEQYF
TRBD2	medium-sized	TRBV29-1	TRBJ2-1	TGCAGCGCCACCGGGACTAGCGGCCAACTGGCGCAGTTCTTC	CSATGTSGQLAQFF
TRBD1	many	TRBV29-1	TRBJ2-7	TGCAGCGTTGTGGGACAGGGATACGAGCAGTACTTC	CSVVGQGYEQYF
-	many	TRBV20-1	TRBJ2-7	TGCAGTGCTAGAGATCCGGGCGCACAATACGAGCAGTACTTC	CSARDPGAQYEQYF
-	-	TRBV29-1	TRBJ2-1	TGCAGCGTTGAAGGACGGCACTCCTACAATGAGCAGTTCTTC	CSVEGRHSYNEQFF
-	-	TRBV7-9	TRBJ2-7	TGTGCCAGCATTTCCTCGGCCTCCTCCTCCGAGCAGTACTTC	CASISSASSSEQYF
-	-	TRBV18	TRBJ2-6	TGTGCCAGCTCACCGATGGGGCAGACCTCTGGGGCCAACGTCCTGACTTTC	CASSPMGQTSGANVLTF
-	-	TRBV7-2	TRBJ1-4	TGTGCCAGCAGCTTAGGGTCCAGGGGTGAAAAACTGTTTTTT	CASSLGSRGEKLFF
TRBD2	many	TRBV5-1	TRBJ2-2	TGCGCCAGCAGCTTGGACGGACTAGCGGGGGGGCCGATCGGGGAGCTGTTTTTT	CASSLDGLAGGPIGELFF
-	many	TRBV20-1	TRBJ1-5	TGCAGTGCCCAGGGACAATACAATCAGCCCCAGCATTTT	CSAQGQYNQPQHF
-	many	TRBV15	TRBJ2-7	TGTGCCACCAGCAGAGTCCAAGGGCTTCACGAGCAGTACTTC	CATSRVQGLHEQYF
TRBD1	few	TRBV7-9	TRBJ1-1	TGTGCCAGCAGCTTAGGTGGGACAGGGTTCACTGAAGCTTTCTTT	CASSLGGTGFTEAFF
-	-	TRBV5-8	TRBJ1-6	TGTGCCAGCAGCTTGGTCTACCGTCGCGGGGAGCTCCACTTT	CASSLVYRRGELHF
-	many	TRBV5-1	TRBJ2-7	TGCGCCAGCAGCCACCCTGACAGAGGCTGGCAGTACTTC	CASSHPDRGWQYF
-	many	TRBV2	TRBJ2-4	TGTGCCAGCAGACGGGACTTTTCCGAAAACATTCAGTACTTC	CASRRDFSENIQYF
-	many	TRBV18	TRBJ2-5	TGTGCCAGCTCACCTTCGGTGAGCCAAGAGACCCAGTACTTC	CASSPSVSQETQYF
-	many	TRBV19	TRBJ1-1	TGTGCCAGTAGTATCCGAGGAGGAGCATTCTTCGAGAACACTGAAGCTTTCTTT	CASSIRGGAFFENTEAFF
-	many	TRBV20-1	TRBJ1-1	TGCAGTGCTAGATACTACTGGCAGAACACTGAAGCTTTCTTT	CSARYYWQNTEAFF
-	many	TRBV7-2	TRBJ2-7	TGTGCCAGCAGCCCGGGGTCGGGGGCCGACGAGCAGTACTTC	CASSPGSGADEQYF
TRBD1	many	TRBV7-9	TRBJ2-7	TGTGCCAGCAGCCCTATGAGAGGGACAGGGATATCCTACGAGCAGTACTTC	CASSPMRGTGISYEQYF
-	many	TRBV12-3/TRBV12-4	TRBJ1-2	TGTGCCAGCAGCTACACAGGGAACTATGGCTACACCTTC	CASSYTGNYGYTF
-	many	TRBV20-1	TRBJ2-2	TGCAGTACTGGGGACCCGGGGACCGGGGAGCTGTTTTTT	CSTGDPGTGELFF
-	many	TRBV20-1	TRBJ2-5	TGCAGTGCTAGACCCCCGAACAGGGCTCACGAGACCCAGTACTTC	CSARPPNRAHETQYF
-	many	TRBV6-5	TRBJ2-3	TGTGCCAGCAGTCCCGAATGGGGGGATACGCAGTATTTT	CASSPEWGDTQYF
TRBD1	medium-sized	TRBV2	TRBJ1-2	TGTGCCAGCAGTGAACTCGGACAGGGAGTCTATGGCTACACCTTC	CASSELGQGVYGYTF
TRBD1	many	TRBV5-1	TRBJ2-2	TGCGCCAGCAGCGCGGGACAGGACACCGGGGAGCTGTTTTTT	CASSAGQDTGELFF
-	many	TRBV25-1	TRBJ1-2	TGTGCCAGCAGTGAATCGGGGGTCGGCTATGGCTACACCTTC	CASSESGVGYGYTF
TRBD2	-	TRBV3-1	TRBJ2-3	TGTGCCAGCAGCCAACAAAATACACGGGGGTGGGGGGGAGATACGCAGTATTTT	CASSQQNTRGWGGDTQYF
TRBD2	many	TRBV20-1	TRBJ2-1	TGCAGTGCTTTAAGCGGGGGGCTAGTTGAGCAGTTCTTC	CSALSGGLVEQFF
TRBD2	many	TRBV20-1	TRBJ2-7	TGCAGTGCTAGAGATCCTAGCGGGAGAAACGAGCAGTACTTC	CSARDPSGRNEQYF
-	many	TRBV12-3/TRBV12-4	TRBJ2-7	TGTGCCAGCAGTTTAGGAGCGGGGACAACCTACGAGCAGTACTTC	CASSLGAGTTYEQYF
-	many	TRBV6-2/TRBV6-3	TRBJ2-6	TGTGCCACCGTGTGGCGGGGTGGGGCCAACGTCCTGACTTTC	CATVWRGGANVLTF
-	many	TRBV10-3	TRBJ1-5	TGTGCCATCAGTGAGGGCCTAGTCAATCAGCCCCAGCATTTT	CAISEGLVNQPQHF
-	many	TRBV13	TRBJ2-7	TGTGCCAGCAGCCGGCCCGGGACAGAGCAGTACTTC	CASSRPGTEQYF
-	many	TRBV5-6	TRBJ2-5	TGTGCCAGCAGCTTGGGTGGTGGGACCCAGTACTTC	CASSLGGGTQYF
TRBD1	many	TRBV24-1	TRBJ2-3	TGTGCCACCAGTGATTTAGGGTCCGGGACAGGGACAGATACGCAGTATTTT	CATSDLGSGTGTDTQYF
-	many	TRBV20-1	TRBJ1-3	TGCAGTGCCGCGGCGGCAGGCGGGGACACCATATATTTT	CSAAAAGGDTIYF
-	many	TRBV5-1	TRBJ1-4	TGCGCCAGCAGCTCGAAACCGGGACACTTTCCTGAAAAACTGTTTTTT	CASSSKPGHFPEKLFF
-	many	TRBV24-1	TRBJ2-7	TGTGCCACCGACCCACGGACCTACGAGCAGTACTTC	CATDPRTYEQYF
-	medium-sized	TRBV2	TRBJ2-7	TGTGCCAGCAGAAGGGACAACGCCTACGAGCAGTACTTC	CASRRDNAYEQYF
-	many	TRBV7-2	TRBJ2-7	TGTGCCAGCAGCTTAGTTGGCGGAGCCCTTTCCTACGAGCAGTACTTC	CASSLVGGALSYEQYF
TRBD1	medium-sized	TRBV7-3	TRBJ2-3	TGTGCCAGCAGCCCGGGACAGGCCACAGATACGCAGTATTTT	CASSPGQATDTQYF
-	many	TRBV5-1	TRBJ2-5	TGCGCCAGCAGCTTCGGAGGGGGGAAAGAGACCCAGTACTTC	CASSFGGGKETQYF
TRBD1	many	TRBV7-2	TRBJ2-7	TGTGCCAGCAGCTTCGGACAGGGGAAGCCCTACGAGCAGTACTTC	CASSFGQGKPYEQYF
TRBD1	many	TRBV7-8	TRBJ2-7	TGTGCCAGCAGCTGGGGGACAGTCCACTACGAGCAGTACTTC	CASSWGTVHYEQYF
-	large	TRBV20-1	TRBJ2-7	TGCAGTGCTAGAGGGACTGCTTACTACGAGCAGTACTTC	CSARGTAYYEQYF
-	-	TRBV20-1	TRBJ2-2	TGCAGTGCTACCAGGTCAGGGAACACCGGGGAGCTGTTTTTT	CSATRSGNTGELFF
-	many	TRBV7-2	TRBJ2-7	TGTGCCAGCAGCTTAGCGCTCCCCCCATACGAGCAGTACTTC	CASSLALPPYEQYF
-	many	TRBV5-1	TRBJ2-1	TGCGCCAGCAGCTTGGTCGGGTCGGATGAGCAGTTCTTC	CASSLVGSDEQFF